The clone carrying this T cell receptor beta chain was seen a handful of times. This CDR3 region has 14 residues. Germline V CDR1 and CDR2: SNHLY, FYNNEI. Germline trimming cut 7 bases from V and 6 bases from J; bases unmatched to any gene: 10. The source of the sample is a study of cytomegalovirus exposure and HLA in healthy donors. The repertoire was sequenced with immunoSEQ multiplex PCR; TCRdb's copy has only in-frame clones and lacks some. The profile shows about 200,000 clones, 70% to 85% of them singletons. Sequencing was carried out using PBMCs. The sequence was collected from a woman aged 25 to 45 in good health and CMV-seropositive. V gene TRBV2 combines with J gene TRBJ1-1; 8 bases line up with TRBD1. Written as DNA, the CDR3 is TGTGCCAGCAAACAGGGGGGCGGCTACGCTGAAGCTTTCTTT. This gives the protein CASKQGGGYAEAFF.